This T cell receptor beta chain was sequenced in a study of blood T cell repertoires in COVID-19. In the authors' workflow: Amplification with reference gene primers provided the estimates of nucleated cell counts. Sequencing used immunoSEQ multiplex PCR; TCRdb keeps in-frame clones, though not all of them. D and trimming come from the DNA, and the V and J calls and clone size come from that table. The sample has roughly 200,000 clones; roughly 84% are singletons. CDR1 is MNHEY and CDR2 is SMNVEV in the germline V gene (reference sequence). The V end was cut by 4 bases, the J end by 4 bases, with 8 bases between. The CDR3 is 13 residues long.

Sequences were obtained from peripheral blood. The TCR sequence derives from a person aged 65 to 85 with COVID-19, enrolled during active disease. The V call is TRBV27, the J call TRBJ1-5; D may be TRBD1 (5 bases). This chain's CDR3 is CASSYGGNQPQHF. Written as DNA, the CDR3 is TGTGCCAGCAGTTATGGGGGGAATCAGCCCCAGCATTTT.